This TCR beta chain derives from a study of cytomegalovirus exposure and HLA in healthy donors (dated by TCRdb to the late 2010s). Background on the whole study: According to an earlier analysis of several hundred of the donors, roughly 180 million T cells yielded roughly 110 million unique TCR beta sequences and 276 Gb of sequence data. Around 320 gigabases of sequencing data and around 87 million unique TCR sequences were included in an early release covering roughly 600 HLA-typed donors. The genetic ancestry cluster associated with self-reported Caucasian donors included around four fifths of the roughly 400 genotyped donors. The study aimed to test whether signatures of past pathogen exposure could be identified by cataloging public T cell receptors. Using immunosequencing, the study profiled T cell repertoires from 666 subjects and related those repertoires to cytomegalovirus serostatus. In addition to the first cohort of 666 subjects, a separate validation cohort of approximately 120 different subjects was used. To predict cytomegalovirus infection status, the study combined high-throughput TCR immunosequencing, statistical association of individual TCRs with disease status, and machine learning. A later analysis re-analyzed previously published TCR beta repertoires from hundreds of donors and added high-resolution HLA genotyping to study TCR occurrence patterns. Rather than drawing on any new phenotypic data, the later analysis identified candidate immune exposures from TCR beta sequences and the way those sequences occurred across donors. To decide whether each TCR beta V gene segment behaved as functional or pseudogenic, an earlier analysis of some 580 of the donors relied on high-throughput TCR beta sequencing. Donor age, sex, ethnicity and CMV serostatus were collected together with the repertoire data. Genome-wide SNP genotypes for about 55% of the roughly 670 donors were used in a later genetic analysis, which treated that subset as a discovery cohort. All discovery cohort repertoires had been generated using a single sequencing platform. Class I and class II HLA loci were covered by the typing at four-digit resolution. Typing coverage varied by locus: roughly 620-640 donors for A, B, C, DRB1 and DQB1; 522 for DQA1; 606 for DPA1; roughly 450 for DPB1. About five DR-DQ haplotypes were handled as single units for association and clustering, since linkage in the cohort was strong. Across some 400 genotyped donors of the cohort, an average of about 220,000 unique TCR beta nucleotide sequences per donor were sequenced, and roughly 18% of those sequences were non-productive. General study outcomes and caveats: Because the 87-base-pair reads could not distinguish some IMGT-functional V segments, including TRBV6-2 and TRBV6-3, those segments were excluded. V-gene and J-gene trimming of TCR beta chains was associated with a missense DCLRE1C variant in a later genetic analysis, and the association was replicated in an independent cohort. Broadly in line with IMGT annotations, most TCR beta V segments showed up in productive rearrangements about 87% or about 30% of the time in an earlier analysis of several hundred of the donors. According to a later genetic analysis, donors in an Asian-associated ancestry cluster had fewer N-insertions in productive TCRs than the approximately 700-donor mean. In a later analysis, the rate of TCR association differed among HLA loci, with DRB1 alleles having the most associated TCRs and HLA-C alleles having the fewest. Three of the identified cytomegalovirus-associated TCR beta chains were confirmed in vitro to be specific for cytomegalovirus antigens. Cytomegalovirus status was reported to be diagnosed by the classifier with high specificity and sensitivity in both the original and validation cohorts. Only TCR beta chains were sequenced in this cohort, and the absence of alpha or paired-chain data limited detectable features. A later analysis associated about 17,000 TCR beta sequences with specific HLA alleles at a false discovery rate of 0.05. When HLA alleles, especially DR and DQ, strongly co-occurred, TCR associations were difficult to assign to individual alleles. While some public TCRs were present in many individuals, most TCR sequences turned up only very rarely across donors. Correlated functional status among segregating V segments might reflect linkage disequilibrium, but an unknown experimental factor could not be ruled out. The only immune exposure information available for the cohort was CMV serostatus. It was suggested by the authors that the approach could potentially be generalized to other disease states and immunological phenotypes. Because counts were too low, seventeen rarely observed V segments, including chromosome 9 orphons, were excluded from the earlier analysis of some 590 of the donors. The study gave a list of 150 to 200 TCR beta chains associated with cytomegalovirus. According to a later analysis, parvovirus B19, influenza, CMV and Epstein-Barr virus appeared linked to several top co-occurrence clusters. Roughly uniform sequencing depth across donors was assumed in presence/absence analyses, although this assumption may not hold. According to a later analysis, most CMV-associated TCR beta chains appeared to be HLA-restricted, and the HLA associations seemed to be driven largely by CMV exposure. In a later analysis, HLA-associated TCR beta chains were found to be more clonally expanded and to have lower generation probabilities than equally common non-associated chains. A further reported finding was that TCR beta sequences accurately predicted the HLA-A and HLA-B alleles for most subjects in the first cohort. Because HLA typing was missing for some donors at each locus, association tests included only the typed subset. A cluster of highly shared sequence variants was judged likely to be a technical artifact of the sequencing pipeline.

The CDR3 covers 16 residues, taking in both the cysteine and the phenylalanine. The read is trimmed to its CDR3 DNA, 48 bases read in frame from base 1. The germline V gene (reference sequence) specifies MNHEY as CDR1 and SMNVEV as CDR2. Deletion took 1 base off V and 4 bases off J, with a span of 14 bases between the germline ends. The cohort consisted of approximately 670 healthy bone marrow donors. Cohort members were all nominally healthy when sampled, although unrecorded immune exposures were likely present. The donor was CMV seronegative and belonged to the group of several hundred seronegative cohort members. A peripheral blood sample was collected from each donor, and TCR beta sequencing was performed on peripheral blood mononuclear cells. The Qiagen DNeasy Blood Extraction Kit was used to extract genomic DNA from the blood cell samples. In the case of this clone: Its binding antigen is unknown. No per-base quality is available; no much larger clone lies one base away.

The library was made by the immunoSEQ multiplex PCR assay. The multiplex PCR relied on a mix of 60 forward primers for TCR Vbeta segments and 13 reverse primers for TCR Jbeta segments. The CDR3 region of rearranged TCR beta genes was amplified from genomic DNA by a multiplex PCR assay. On the Illumina HiSeq System, the amplified TCR beta libraries were sequenced as 87-base-pair reads. The source study handled its data this way. A later analysis tallied tens of millions of unique TCR beta chains across the 650 to 750 repertoires, and roughly 11 million of those chains were shared by two or more donors. Raw reads were error-corrected and collapsed into unique sequences with a nearest-neighbor algorithm that merged closely related sequences to remove PCR and sequencing errors. To assign V, D and J gene segments, CDR3 sequences were aligned to IMGT reference sequences. For a sequence to be retained, at least a six-nucleotide match to both a V gene segment and a J gene segment was required. A rearrangement counted as productive if the CDR3 had no stop codons and remained in frame with V and J, and every other rearrangement counted as non-productive. Following IMGT convention, CDR3 was defined as the stretch from the second conserved V-encoded cysteine up to the conserved J-encoded phenylalanine. Sequences without an unambiguous match to a single V gene segment were excluded from the earlier analysis of over 500 of the donors. In an earlier analysis of 500 to 750 of the donors, V segments were called functional above 56.7% productive rearrangements and were called segregating when the between-donor standard deviation exceeded 5%. A statistical classification framework was developed to diagnose cytomegalovirus status using the catalog of TCR beta chain sequences. In a later analysis, V and J genes were assigned by comparing TCR nucleotide sequences against IMGT/GENE-DB human TR gene sequences. Using the TCRdist pipeline, a later analysis assigned CDR3 sequences along with most-parsimonious VDJ recombination scenarios. In a later analysis, each TCR beta chain was defined by its CDR3 amino acid sequence together with its V-gene family, and reads lacking a unique V-gene family were excluded. To address suspected cross-contamination and a sequencing artifact, a later analysis removed approximately 590 highly shared, low-generation-probability nucleotide sequences. In a later analysis, a clonal expansion index was calculated for each public chain from normalized within-repertoire ranks of inferred template counts. Generation probabilities in a later analysis came from a VDJ recombination model fitted to out-of-frame rearrangements, and those results were checked against IGoR. In a later analysis, hypergeometric tests were used to score TCR-TCR, TCR-HLA and TCR-CMV co-occurrence, with a repertoire-size bias correction applied to TCR pairs. To estimate false discovery rates, a later analysis permuted the HLA or CMV assignments 20 times. In a later analysis, co-occurring TCRs were grouped using DBSCAN, with TCRdist sequence similarity added in when clustering inside HLA-allele-positive subsets. For co-occurrence clustering, repertoires with fewer than 30,000 or more than 120,000 public chains were excluded, along with five repertoires with anomalous nucleotide sharing. As stored in TCRdb, this immuneACCESS dataset retains in-frame rearrangements with V and J assigned. A fraction of the clones does not appear; measured against another copy, unresolved V genes explain less than half of the discrepancy, and the remainder lacks a known reason. V and J calls and clone size are those listed in that table; D and trimming were worked out from the DNA. The sample table lists under 150,000 clones, 65% to 80% of them with a count of one. 3.4% of the sample is held by the ten biggest clonotypes.

Recombination joined TRBV27 with TRBJ1-5, with TRBD1 tentatively as D gene (6 bases match). The source of this sequence is a man aged 30 to 45 in good health and CMV-seronegative. The sequencing input was PBMCs. At the DNA level, the sequence is TGTGCCAGCAGTTTATTCGGACAGTCGAAAAATCAGCCCCAGCATTTT. Translated, this gives CASSLFGQSKNQPQHF.